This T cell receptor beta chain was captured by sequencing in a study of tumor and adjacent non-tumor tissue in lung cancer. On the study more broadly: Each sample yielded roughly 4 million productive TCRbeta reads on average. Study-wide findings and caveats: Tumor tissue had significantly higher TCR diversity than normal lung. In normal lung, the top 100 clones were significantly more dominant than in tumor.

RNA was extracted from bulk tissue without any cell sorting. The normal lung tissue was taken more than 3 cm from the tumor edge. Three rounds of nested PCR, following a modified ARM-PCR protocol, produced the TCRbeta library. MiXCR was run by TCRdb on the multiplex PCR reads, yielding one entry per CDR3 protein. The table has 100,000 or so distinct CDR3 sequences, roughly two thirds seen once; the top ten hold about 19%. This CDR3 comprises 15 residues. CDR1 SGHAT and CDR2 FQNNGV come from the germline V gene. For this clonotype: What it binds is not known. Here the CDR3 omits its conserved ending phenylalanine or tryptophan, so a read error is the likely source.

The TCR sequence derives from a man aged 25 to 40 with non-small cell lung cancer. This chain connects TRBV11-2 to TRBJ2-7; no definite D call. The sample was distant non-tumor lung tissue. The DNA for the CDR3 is TGTGCAAACAGCTTAGATCGAGACATCTACTACGAGCAGTACTCC. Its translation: CANSLDRDIYYEQYS.